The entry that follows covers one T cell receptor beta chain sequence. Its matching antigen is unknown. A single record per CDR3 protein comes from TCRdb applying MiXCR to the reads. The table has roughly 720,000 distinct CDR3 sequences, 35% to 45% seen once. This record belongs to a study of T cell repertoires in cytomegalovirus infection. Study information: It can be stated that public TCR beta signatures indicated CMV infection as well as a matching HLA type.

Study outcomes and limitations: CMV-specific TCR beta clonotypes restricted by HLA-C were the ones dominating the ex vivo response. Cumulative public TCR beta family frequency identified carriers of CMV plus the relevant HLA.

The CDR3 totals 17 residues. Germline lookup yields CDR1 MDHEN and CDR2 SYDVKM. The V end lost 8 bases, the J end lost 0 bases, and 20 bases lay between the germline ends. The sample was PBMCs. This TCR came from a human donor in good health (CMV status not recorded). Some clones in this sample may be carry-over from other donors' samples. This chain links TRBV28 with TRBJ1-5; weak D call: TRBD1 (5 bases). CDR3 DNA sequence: TGTGCCAGCCGACACGGGACGTTCTTTTATAGCAATCAGCCCCAGCATTTT. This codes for CASRHGTFFYSNQPQHF.